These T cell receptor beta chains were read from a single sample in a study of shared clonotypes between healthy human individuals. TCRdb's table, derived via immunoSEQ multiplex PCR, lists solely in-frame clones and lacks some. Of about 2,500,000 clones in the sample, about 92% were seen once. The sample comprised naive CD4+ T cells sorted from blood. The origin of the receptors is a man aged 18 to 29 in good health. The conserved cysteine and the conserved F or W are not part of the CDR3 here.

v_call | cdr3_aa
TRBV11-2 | ASSPSAQETQY
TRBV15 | ATSRGQGTYEQY
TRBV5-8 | ASSPWATGYNTGELF
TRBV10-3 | ASHRGTDSSDTQY
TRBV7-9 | ATSGVIGELF
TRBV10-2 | ASRPGGARPLH
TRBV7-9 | ASSLAPGGSGANVLT
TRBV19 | ASSLGVAGGPDTQY
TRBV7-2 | ASSPEWGSYGYT
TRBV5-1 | ASSRDYSGNTIY
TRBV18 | ASSPLAESYEQY
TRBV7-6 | ASSLADRVAEKLF
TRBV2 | ASSGDRSLAKNIQY
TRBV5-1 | ASSLRFSGGAGNTDTQY
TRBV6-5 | ASRQGVHGYT
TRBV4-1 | ASSQDFGRNAF
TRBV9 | ASSVTVAATNTGELF
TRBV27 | ASSPTPRDSRPSADTQY
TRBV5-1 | ASSLEGGGETQY
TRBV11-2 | ASTDGLGSPLH
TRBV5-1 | ASSLTSGRETQY
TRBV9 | ASLVYAGNGYT
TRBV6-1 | ASSGQGRNTGELF
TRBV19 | ASSTGQKETQY
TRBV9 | ASSATGVTNEKLF
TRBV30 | AWSVSEERGGEETQY
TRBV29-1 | SVGGARVEAF
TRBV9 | ASSVDRTGVFYEQY
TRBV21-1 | ASSLGGARYNEQF
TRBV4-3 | ASSQDITGQGSEKLF
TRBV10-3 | AISDVGPETQY
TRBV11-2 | ASSLLPSNQPQH
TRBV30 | AWSRGQGTDTQY
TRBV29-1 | SVEPGGETQY
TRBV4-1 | ASSQEVQSINYGYT
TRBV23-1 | ASSQSGGQGTQGEVQPQH
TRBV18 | ASSSTGTGEQY
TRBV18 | ASSTKPTRRLAGDTDTQY
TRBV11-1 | ASSLEGGTNTGELF
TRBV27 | ASSSVRQPGELF
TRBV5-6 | ASSLSGETQY
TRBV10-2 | AGAGISTNEQY
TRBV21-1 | ASSKALLWDSADTGELF
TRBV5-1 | ASSYGAHGTDTQY
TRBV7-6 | ASSFTTGTGGSGYT
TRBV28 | ASSPSGGDPGPQH
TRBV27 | ASSKGTSGSSYNEQF